Listed here is a single T cell receptor beta chain. What it binds is unknown. The PCR made use of 60 Vbeta and 13 Jbeta primers. The table came from immunoSEQ multiplex PCR; TCRdb's copy has only in-frame clones and leaves some out. The sample records over 150,000 clones, over 75% being singletons. The data were obtained in a study of cytomegalovirus exposure and HLA in healthy donors. Study results and caveats: TCR association rates varied by HLA locus in a later analysis, with DRB1 highest and HLA-C lowest.

V shed 4 bases, J shed 3 bases, and the junction held 1 base outside the gene matches. Germline values: CDR1 SGHRS, CDR2 YFSETQ. The CDR3 is 13 amino acids. The origin of this receptor is a male donor in good health and CMV-seronegative. Sequences were obtained from PBMCs. The chain joins TRBV5-1 to TRBJ2-3, with 8 positions matching TRBD2. This chain's CDR3 is CASSPGGTDTQYF. CDR3 coding DNA: TGCGCCAGCAGCCCGGGGGGGACAGATACGCAGTATTTT.